This T cell receptor (beta chain) was sequenced during a study of Graves' ophthalmopathy and Graves' hyperthyroidism. Calling hyperthyroidism stable required that no ophthalmopathy show up within 18 months of follow-up. Amplification of TCR beta CDR3 regions used RNA transcripts. HTBI primers served in a first-round RT-PCR, which a second-round multiplex PCR followed. TCRdb analysed the multiplex PCR reads with MiXCR anew, one entry per CDR3 protein. Here the sample spans some 380,000 distinct CDR3 sequences, 15% being singletons. This clonotype turned up a few times. The CDR3 spans 15 residues. Trimming cost V 8 bases and J 3 bases; bases outside gene matches: 12. Germline lookup yields CDR1 SQVTM and CDR2 ANQGSEA.

The sample consisted of peripheral blood. This chain uses TRBV29-1 with TRBJ1-1; 10 bases map to TRBD1. The origin of this receptor is a woman aged 18-29 years with stable Graves' hyperthyroidism. The CDR3 sequence: CSYRQGAASDTEAFF. CDR3 in DNA: TGCAGCTACCGACAGGGGGCGGCTTCGGACACTGAAGCTTTCTTT.